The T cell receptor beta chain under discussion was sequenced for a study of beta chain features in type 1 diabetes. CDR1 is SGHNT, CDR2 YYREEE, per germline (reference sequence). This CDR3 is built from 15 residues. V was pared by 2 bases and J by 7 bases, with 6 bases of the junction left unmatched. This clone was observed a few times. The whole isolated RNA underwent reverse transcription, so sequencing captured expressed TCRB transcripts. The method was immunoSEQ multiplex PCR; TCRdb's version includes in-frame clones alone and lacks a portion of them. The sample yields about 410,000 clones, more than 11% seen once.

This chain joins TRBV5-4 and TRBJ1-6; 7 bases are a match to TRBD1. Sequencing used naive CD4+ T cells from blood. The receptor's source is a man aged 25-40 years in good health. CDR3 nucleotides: TGTGCCAGCAGCTTCTCGGGGACAGCCAATTCACCCCTCCACTTT. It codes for CASSFSGTANSPLHF.